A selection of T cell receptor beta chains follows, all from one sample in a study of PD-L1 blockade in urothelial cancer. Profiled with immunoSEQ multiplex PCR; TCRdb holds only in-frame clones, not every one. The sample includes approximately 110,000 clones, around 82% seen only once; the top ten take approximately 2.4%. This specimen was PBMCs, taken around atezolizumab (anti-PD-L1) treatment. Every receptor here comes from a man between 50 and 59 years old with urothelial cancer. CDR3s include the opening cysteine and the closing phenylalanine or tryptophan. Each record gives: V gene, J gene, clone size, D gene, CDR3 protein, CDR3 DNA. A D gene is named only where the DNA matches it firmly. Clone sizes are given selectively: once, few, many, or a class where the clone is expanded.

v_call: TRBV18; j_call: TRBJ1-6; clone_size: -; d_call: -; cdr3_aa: CASSPRLEGPSSYNSPLHF; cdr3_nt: TGTGCCAGCTCACCCCGGCTTGAGGGCCCGAGCTCCTATAATTCACCCCTCCACTTT
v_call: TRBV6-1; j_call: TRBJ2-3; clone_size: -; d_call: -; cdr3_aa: CASSEGRVITDTQYF; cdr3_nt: TGTGCCAGCAGTGAAGGGAGGGTGATTACAGATACGCAGTATTTT
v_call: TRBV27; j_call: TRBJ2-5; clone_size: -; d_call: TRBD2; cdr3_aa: CASSLTRLAGGKETQYF; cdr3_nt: TGTGCCAGCAGTTTGACACGACTAGCGGGAGGGAAAGAGACCCAGTACTTC
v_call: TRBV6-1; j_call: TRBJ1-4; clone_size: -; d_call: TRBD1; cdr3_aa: CASSETGQGARTNEKLFF; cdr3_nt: TGTGCCAGCAGTGAAACAGGACAGGGGGCGCGAACTAATGAAAAACTGTTTTTT
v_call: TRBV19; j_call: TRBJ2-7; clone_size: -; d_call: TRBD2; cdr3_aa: CATTSGGERAYEQYF; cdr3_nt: TGTGCCACCACTAGCGGCGGGGAGAGGGCCTACGAGCAGTACTTC
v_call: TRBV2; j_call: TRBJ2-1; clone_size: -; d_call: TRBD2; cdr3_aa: CASSEPSGRNGQFF; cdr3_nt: TGTGCCAGCAGTGAACCTAGCGGGAGAAACGGGCAGTTCTTC
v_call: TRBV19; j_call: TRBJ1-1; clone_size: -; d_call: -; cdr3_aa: CASQSSGTEAFF; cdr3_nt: TGTGCCAGTCAAAGCAGCGGGACTGAAGCTTTCTTT
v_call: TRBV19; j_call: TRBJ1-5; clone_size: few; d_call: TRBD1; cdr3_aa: CASSGTGYQPQHF; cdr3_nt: TGTGCCAGTAGTGGGACAGGGTATCAGCCCCAGCATTTT
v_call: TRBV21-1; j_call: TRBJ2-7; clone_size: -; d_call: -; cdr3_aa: CASTPTGTVGEQYF; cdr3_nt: TGTGCCAGCACCCCGACAGGAACTGTCGGCGAGCAGTACTTC
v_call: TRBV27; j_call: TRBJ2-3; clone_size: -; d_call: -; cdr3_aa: CASSFLDTQYF; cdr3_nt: TGTGCCAGCAGTTTCCTAGATACGCAGTATTTT
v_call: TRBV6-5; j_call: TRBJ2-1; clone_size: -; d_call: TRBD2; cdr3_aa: CASSSGTSGRNEQFF; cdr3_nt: TGTGCCAGCAGTTCGGGCACTAGCGGGAGGAATGAGCAGTTCTTC
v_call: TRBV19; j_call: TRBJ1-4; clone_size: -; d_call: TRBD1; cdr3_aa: CASSTDRGLHEKLFF; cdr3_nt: TGTGCCAGTAGTACCGACAGGGGTCTTCATGAAAAACTGTTTTTT
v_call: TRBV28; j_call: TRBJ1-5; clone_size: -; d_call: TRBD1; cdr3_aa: CASTTPGGGQGSNQPQHF; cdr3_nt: TGTGCCAGCACCACCCCGGGGGGGGGACAGGGTAGCAATCAGCCCCAGCATTTT
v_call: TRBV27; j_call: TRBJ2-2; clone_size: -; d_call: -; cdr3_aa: CASRRIANTGELFF; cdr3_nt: TGTGCCAGCAGACGGATAGCCAACACCGGGGAGCTGTTTTTT
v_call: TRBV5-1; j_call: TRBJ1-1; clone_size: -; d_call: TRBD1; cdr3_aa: CASSWDGTVAEAFF; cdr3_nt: TGCGCCAGCAGCTGGGACGGGACAGTGGCTGAAGCTTTCTTT
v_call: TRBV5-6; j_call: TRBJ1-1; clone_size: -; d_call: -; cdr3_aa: CASSPPGAFRTEAFF; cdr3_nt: TGTGCCAGCAGCCCCCCAGGGGCCTTCCGTACTGAAGCTTTCTTT
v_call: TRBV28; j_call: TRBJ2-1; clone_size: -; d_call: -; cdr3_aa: CASRGGAYNEQFF; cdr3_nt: TGTGCCAGCAGGGGGGGGGCTTACAATGAGCAGTTCTTC
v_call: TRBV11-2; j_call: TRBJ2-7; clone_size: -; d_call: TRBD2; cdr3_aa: CASSRKTSGPSYEQYF; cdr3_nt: TGTGCCAGCAGCCGCAAAACTAGCGGGCCCTCCTACGAGCAGTACTTC
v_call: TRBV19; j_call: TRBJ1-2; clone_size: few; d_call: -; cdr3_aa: CASSPQGRLGGYTF; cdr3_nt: TGTGCCAGTAGCCCTCAGGGGAGACTTGGTGGCTACACCTTC
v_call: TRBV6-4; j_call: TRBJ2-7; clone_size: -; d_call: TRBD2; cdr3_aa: CASNRTSGPYEQYF; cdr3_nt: TGTGCCAGCAATAGGACTAGCGGCCCCTACGAGCAGTACTTC
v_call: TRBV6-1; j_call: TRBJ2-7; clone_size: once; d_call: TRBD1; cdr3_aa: CASSGQGYYEQYF; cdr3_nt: TGTGCCAGCAGTGGACAGGGCTACTACGAGCAGTACTTC
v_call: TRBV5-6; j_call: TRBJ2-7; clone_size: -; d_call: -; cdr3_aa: CASSSSWASDEQYF; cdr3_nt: TGTGCCAGCAGCTCGAGTTGGGCGAGTGACGAGCAGTACTTC
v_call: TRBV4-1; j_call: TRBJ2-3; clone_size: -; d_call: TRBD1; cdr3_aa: CASSPRDRLTDTQYF; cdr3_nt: TGCGCCAGCAGCCCCCGGGACAGACTCACAGATACGCAGTATTTT
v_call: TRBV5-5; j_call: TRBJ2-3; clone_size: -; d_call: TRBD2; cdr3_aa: CASSPFRTSGSTDTQYF; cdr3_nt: TGTGCCAGCAGCCCCTTCCGGACTAGCGGGAGCACAGATACGCAGTATTTT
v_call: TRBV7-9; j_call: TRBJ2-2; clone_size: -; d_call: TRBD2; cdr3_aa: CASSLGHSAGGAGELFF; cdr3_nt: TGTGCCAGCAGCTTAGGACACTCAGCGGGAGGCGCCGGGGAGCTGTTTTTT
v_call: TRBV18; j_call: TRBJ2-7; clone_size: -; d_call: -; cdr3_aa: CASSPKPVTYEQYF; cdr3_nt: TGTGCCAGCTCACCCAAGCCCGTAACCTACGAGCAGTACTTC
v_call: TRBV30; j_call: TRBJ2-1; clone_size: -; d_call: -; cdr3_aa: CAWSVVRNEQFF; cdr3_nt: TGTGCCTGGAGTGTTGTGAGGAATGAGCAGTTCTTC
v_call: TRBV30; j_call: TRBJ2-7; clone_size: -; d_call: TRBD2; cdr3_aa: CAWTLPGGRGYEQYF; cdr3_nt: TGTGCCTGGACCCTCCCTGGCGGGAGGGGCTACGAGCAGTACTTC
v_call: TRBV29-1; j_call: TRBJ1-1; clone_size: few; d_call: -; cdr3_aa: CSVGTAVQAFF; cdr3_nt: TGCAGCGTTGGGACAGCAGTGCAAGCTTTCTTT
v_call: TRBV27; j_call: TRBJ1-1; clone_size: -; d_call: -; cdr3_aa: CASSDNRAVTEAFF; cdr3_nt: TGTGCCAGCTCAGACAACAGGGCTGTCACTGAAGCTTTCTTT
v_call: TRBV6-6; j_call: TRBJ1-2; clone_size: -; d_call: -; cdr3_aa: CASSSPSGHPSGGYTF; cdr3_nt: TGTGCCAGCAGTTCCCCCTCGGGACACCCTTCGGGCGGCTACACCTTC
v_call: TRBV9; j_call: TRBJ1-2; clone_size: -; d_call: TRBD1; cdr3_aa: CASSVADRGYGYTF; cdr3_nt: TGTGCCAGCAGCGTCGCGGACAGGGGCTATGGCTACACCTTC